This T cell receptor beta chain was captured in a study of response to subunit inactivated influenza vaccine. TCRdb reprocessed the RT-PCR reads with MiXCR, giving one entry per CDR3 protein. Of 250,000 to 350,000 distinct CDR3 sequences in the sample, approximately 23% were seen once. The CDR3 contains 13 residues. Trimming pared 4 bases from V and 6 bases from J, leaving 8 bases between. Looked up from germline, CDR1 is SGHNT and CDR2 is YYREEE (reference sequence). The V call is TRBV5-4, the J call TRBJ1-6; D unresolved. This clonotype originated in a man between 50 and 69 years old who received an inactivated influenza vaccine. The sequences come from PBMCs from blood, collected approximately 20 months after vaccination. The DNA of the CDR3 is TGTGCCAGCAGCCCCGGCCTTAATTCACCCCTCCACTTT. It translates to CASSPGLNSPLHF.